A selection of T cell receptor beta chains follows, all from one sample in a study of T cell responses to AZD1222 COVID-19 vaccine. TCRdb keeps only in-frame clones here, not all; method: immunoSEQ multiplex PCR. Counted here are about 160,000 clones, 80% to 90% occurring once; the ten biggest clones make up 6% to 8%. The material sequenced was peripheral blood, taken on day 0 of AZD1222 vaccination. The receptors were gathered from an adult in good health. Each CDR3 is given without its conserved first and last residue. Each record gives: CDR3 length, J gene, V gene, CDR3 protein.

length: 13; J: TRBJ2-5; V: TRBV5-4; CDR3: ASSTGQGLQETQY
length: 14; J: TRBJ2-5; V: TRBV5-1; CDR3: ASSSGLAGGQETQY
length: 14; J: TRBJ1-2; V: TRBV6-5; CDR3: ASSYSGGQFNYGYT
length: 10; J: TRBJ1-5; V: TRBV7-9; CDR3: ASSLEGQPQH
length: 11; J: TRBJ2-7; V: TRBV3-1/TRBV3-2; CDR3: ASSQVAGNEQY
length: 11; J: TRBJ2-1; V: TRBV7-8; CDR3: ASSLPQGSRAV
length: 14; J: TRBJ1-3; V: TRBV6-5; CDR3: ASSYSPQTSGNTIY
length: 13; J: TRBJ2-2; V: TRBV28; CDR3: ASKEGGTKIRELF
length: 11; J: TRBJ1-5; V: TRBV19; CDR3: ASSMDREPPQH
length: 11; J: TRBJ1-2; V: TRBV12-3/TRBV12-4; CDR3: ASSLIGNYGYT
length: 19; J: TRBJ2-7; V: TRBV2; CDR3: ASSEETVDYPDRDSYYEQY
length: 9; J: TRBJ1-1; V: TRBV29-1; CDR3: SVPGVTEAF
length: 13; J: TRBJ1-5; V: TRBV4-1; CDR3: ASSQNDRGDQPQH
length: 10; J: TRBJ2-2; V: TRBV19; CDR3: ASSSRTGELF
length: 10; J: TRBJ2-5; V: TRBV12-3/TRBV12-4; CDR3: ASSFSEETQY
length: 14; J: TRBJ2-6; V: TRBV11-2; CDR3: ASSLRMGAGANVLT